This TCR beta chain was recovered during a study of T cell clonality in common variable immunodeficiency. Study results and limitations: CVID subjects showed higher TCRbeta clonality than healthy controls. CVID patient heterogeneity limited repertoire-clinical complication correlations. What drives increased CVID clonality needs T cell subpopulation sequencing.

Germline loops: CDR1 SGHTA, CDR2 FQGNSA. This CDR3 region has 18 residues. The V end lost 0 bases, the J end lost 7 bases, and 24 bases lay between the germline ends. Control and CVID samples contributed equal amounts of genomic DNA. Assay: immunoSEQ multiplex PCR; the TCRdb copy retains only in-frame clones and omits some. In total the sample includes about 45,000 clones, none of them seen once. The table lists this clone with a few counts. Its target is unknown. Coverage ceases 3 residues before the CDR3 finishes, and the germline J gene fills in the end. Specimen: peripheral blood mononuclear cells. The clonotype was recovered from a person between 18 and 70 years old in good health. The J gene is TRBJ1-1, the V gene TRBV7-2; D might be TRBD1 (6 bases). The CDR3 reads CASSLAGWSDRKLNEAFF. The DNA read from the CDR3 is TGTGCCAGCAGCTTAGCAGGCTGGAGTGACAGGAAACTCAATGAA.